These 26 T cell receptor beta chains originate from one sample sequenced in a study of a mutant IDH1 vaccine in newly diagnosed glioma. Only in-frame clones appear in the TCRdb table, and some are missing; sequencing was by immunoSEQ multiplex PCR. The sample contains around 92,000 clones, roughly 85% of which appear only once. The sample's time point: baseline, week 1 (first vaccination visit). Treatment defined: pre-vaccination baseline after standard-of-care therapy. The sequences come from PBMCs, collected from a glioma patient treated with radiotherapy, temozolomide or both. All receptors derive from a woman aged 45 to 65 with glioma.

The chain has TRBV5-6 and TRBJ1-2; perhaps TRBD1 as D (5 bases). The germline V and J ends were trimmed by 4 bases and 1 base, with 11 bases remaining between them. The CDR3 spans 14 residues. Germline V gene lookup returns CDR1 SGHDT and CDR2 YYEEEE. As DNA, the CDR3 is TGTGCCAGCAGCGCCTCCGGGGGTAACTATGGCTACACCTTC. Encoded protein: CASSASGGNYGYTF. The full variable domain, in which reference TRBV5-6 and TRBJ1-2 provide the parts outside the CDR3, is DAGVTQSPTHLIKTRGQQVTLRCSPKSGHDTVSWYQQALGQGPQFIFQYYEEEERQRGNFPDRFSGHQFPNYSSELNVNALLLGDSALYLCASSASGGNYGYTFGSGTRLTVV.

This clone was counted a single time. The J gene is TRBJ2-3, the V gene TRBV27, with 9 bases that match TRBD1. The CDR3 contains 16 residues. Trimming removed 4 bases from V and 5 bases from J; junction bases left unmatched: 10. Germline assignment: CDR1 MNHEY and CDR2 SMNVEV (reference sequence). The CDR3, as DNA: TGTGCCAGCAGTTCTACCCCATTGGACAGGGGAGATACGCAGTATTTT. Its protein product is CASSSTPLDRGDTQYF.

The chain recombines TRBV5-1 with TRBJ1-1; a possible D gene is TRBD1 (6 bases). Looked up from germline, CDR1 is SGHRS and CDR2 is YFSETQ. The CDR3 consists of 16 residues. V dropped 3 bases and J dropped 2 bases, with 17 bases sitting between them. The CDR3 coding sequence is TGCGCCAGCAGCTGGCTATTGAGGACAGACAACACTGAAGCTTTCTTT. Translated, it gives CASSWLLRTDNTEAFF.

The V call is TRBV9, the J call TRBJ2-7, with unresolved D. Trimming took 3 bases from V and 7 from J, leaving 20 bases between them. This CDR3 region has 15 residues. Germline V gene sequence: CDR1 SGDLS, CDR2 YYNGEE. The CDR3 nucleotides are TGTGCCAGCAGCGACCGGTCAGTCGGTAATTTGGAGCAGTACTTC. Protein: CASSDRSVGNLEQYF.

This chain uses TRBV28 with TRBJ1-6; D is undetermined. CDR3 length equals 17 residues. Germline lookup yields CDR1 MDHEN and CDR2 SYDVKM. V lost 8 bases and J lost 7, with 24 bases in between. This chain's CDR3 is CASSETGLSLQNSPLHF. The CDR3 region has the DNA TGTGCCAGCTCTGAGACTGGGCTCTCCCTCCAAAATTCACCCCTCCACTTT.

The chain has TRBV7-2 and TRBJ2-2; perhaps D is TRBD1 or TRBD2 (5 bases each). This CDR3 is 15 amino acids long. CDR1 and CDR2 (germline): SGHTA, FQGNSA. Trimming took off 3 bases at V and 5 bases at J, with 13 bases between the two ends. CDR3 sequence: CASSFSGTLTGELFF. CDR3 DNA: TGTGCCAGCAGCTTCTCAGGGACCCTGACCGGGGAGCTGTTTTTT.

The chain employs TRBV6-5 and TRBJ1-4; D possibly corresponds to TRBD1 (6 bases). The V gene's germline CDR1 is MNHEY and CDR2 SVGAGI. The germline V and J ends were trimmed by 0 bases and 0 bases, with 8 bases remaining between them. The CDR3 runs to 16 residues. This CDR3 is CASSYSGAATNEKLFF. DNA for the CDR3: TGTGCCAGCAGTTACTCGGGGGCCGCAACTAATGAAAAACTGTTTTTT.

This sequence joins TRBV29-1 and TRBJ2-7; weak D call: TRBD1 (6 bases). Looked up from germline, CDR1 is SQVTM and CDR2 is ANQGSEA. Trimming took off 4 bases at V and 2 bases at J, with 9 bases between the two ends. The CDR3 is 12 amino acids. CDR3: CSVAQGPYEQYF. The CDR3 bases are TGCAGCGTTGCACAGGGCCCCTACGAGCAGTACTTC.

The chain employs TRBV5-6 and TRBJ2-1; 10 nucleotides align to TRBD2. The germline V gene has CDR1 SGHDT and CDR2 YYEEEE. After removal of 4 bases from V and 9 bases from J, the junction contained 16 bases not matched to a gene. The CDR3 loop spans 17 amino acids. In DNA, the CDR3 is TGTGCCAGCAGCCCGGGGGCTAGCGGGGGATCTAAGAGTGAGCAGTTCTTC. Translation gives CASSPGASGGSKSEQFF.

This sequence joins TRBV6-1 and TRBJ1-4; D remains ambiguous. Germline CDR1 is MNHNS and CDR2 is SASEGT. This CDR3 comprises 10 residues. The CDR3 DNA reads TGTGCTACAATGTATGAAAAACTGTTTTTT. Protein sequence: CATMYEKLFF.

The CDR3 here is CASSLSWSDTEAFF. Written as DNA, the CDR3 is TGTGCCAGCAGTTTATCGTGGTCGGACACTGAAGCTTTCTTT. The rearrangement uses TRBV27 and TRBJ1-1; unclear D gene. Between the trimmed V and J ends, which lost 0 bases and 3 bases, there was a span of 8 bases. CDR1 and CDR2 from the germline V gene are MNHEY and SMNVEV (reference sequence). The CDR3 extends over 14 amino acids.

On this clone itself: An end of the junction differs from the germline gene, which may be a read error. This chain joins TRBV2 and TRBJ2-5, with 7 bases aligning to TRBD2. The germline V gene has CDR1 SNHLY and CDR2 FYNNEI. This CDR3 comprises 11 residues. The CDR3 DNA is TGTGCCAGCAGCGAAGGACTAGCCCAGTACTTC. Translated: CASSEGLAQYF.

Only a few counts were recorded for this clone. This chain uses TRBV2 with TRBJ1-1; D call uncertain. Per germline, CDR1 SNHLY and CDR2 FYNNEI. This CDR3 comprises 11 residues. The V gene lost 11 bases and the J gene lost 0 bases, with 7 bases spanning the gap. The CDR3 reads CAGRLNTEAFF. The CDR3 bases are TGTGCCGGACGCTTGAACACTGAAGCTTTCTTT.

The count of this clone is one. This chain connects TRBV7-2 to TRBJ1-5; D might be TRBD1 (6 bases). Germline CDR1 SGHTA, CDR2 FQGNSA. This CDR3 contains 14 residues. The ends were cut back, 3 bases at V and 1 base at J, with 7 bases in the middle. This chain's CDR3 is CASSFGQSNQPQHF. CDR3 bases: TGTGCCAGCAGCTTCGGACAGAGCAATCAGCCCCAGCATTTT. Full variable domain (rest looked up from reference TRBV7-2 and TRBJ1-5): GAGVSQSPSNKVTEKGKDVELRCDPISGHTALYWYRQSLGQGLEFLIYFQGNSAPDKSGLPSDRFSAERTGGSVSTLTIQRTQQEDSAVYLCASSFGQSNQPQHFGDGTRLSIL.

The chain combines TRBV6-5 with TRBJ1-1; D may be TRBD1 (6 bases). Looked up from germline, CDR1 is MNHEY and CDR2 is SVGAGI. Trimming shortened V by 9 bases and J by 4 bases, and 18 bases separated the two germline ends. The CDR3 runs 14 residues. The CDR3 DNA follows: TGTGCCAGTGGACGGGGGCGCGGTCCCACTGAAGCTTTCTTT. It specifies CASGRGRGPTEAFF.

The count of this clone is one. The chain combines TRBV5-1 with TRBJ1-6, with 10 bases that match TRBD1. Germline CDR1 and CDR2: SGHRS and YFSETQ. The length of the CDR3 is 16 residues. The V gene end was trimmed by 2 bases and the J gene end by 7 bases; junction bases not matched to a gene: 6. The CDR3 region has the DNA TGCGCCAGCAGCTTTTCGGGACAGGGGTCAAATTCACCCCTCCACTTT. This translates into CASSFSGQGSNSPLHF.

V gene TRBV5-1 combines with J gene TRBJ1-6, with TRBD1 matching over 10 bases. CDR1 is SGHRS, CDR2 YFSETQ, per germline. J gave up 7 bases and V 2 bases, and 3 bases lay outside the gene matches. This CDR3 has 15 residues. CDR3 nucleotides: TGCGCCAGCAGCTTTGGGACAGGGGAGAATTCACCCCTCCACTTT. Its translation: CASSFGTGENSPLHF. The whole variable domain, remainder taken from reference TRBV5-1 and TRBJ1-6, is KAGVTQTPRYLIKTRGQQVTLSCSPISGHRSVSWYQQTPGQGLQFLFEYFSETQRNKGNFPGRFSGRQFSNSRSEMNVSTLELGDSALYLCASSFGTGENSPLHFGNGTRLTVT.

The CDR3 coding sequence is TGTGCCAGCAGTATTACTGGCCAGGGCTACGAGCAGTACTTC. As protein: CASSITGQGYEQYF. This chain links TRBV6-5 with TRBJ2-7; a weak D match, TRBD1 (5 bases). The germline V gene encodes CDR1 MNHEY and CDR2 SVGAGI. This CDR3 spans 14 amino acids. The germline V and J ends were trimmed by 5 bases and 3 bases, with 14 bases remaining between them.

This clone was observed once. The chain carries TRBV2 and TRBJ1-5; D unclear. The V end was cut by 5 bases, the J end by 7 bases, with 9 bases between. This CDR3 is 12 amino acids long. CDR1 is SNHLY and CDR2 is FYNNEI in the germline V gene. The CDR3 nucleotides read TGTGCCAGCAGTCGTGTGGGACAGCCCCAGCATTTT. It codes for CASSRVGQPQHF.

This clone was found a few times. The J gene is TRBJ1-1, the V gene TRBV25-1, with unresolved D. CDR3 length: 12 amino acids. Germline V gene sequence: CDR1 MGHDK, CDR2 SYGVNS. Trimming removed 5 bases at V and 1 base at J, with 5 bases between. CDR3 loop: CASSLRNTEAFF. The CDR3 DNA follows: TGTGCCAGCAGTTTGAGGAACACTGAAGCTTTCTTT.

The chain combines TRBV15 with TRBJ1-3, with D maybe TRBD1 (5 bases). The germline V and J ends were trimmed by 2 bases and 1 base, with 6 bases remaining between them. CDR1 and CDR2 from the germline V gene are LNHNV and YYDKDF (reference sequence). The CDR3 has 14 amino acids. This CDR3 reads CATSRQGSGNTIYF. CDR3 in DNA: TGTGCCACCAGCAGACAGGGTTCTGGAAACACCATATATTTT. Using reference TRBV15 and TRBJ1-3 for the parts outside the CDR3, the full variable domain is DAMVIQNPRYQVTQFGKPVTLSCSQTLNHNVMYWYQQKSSQAPKLLFHYYDKDFNNEADTPDNFQSRRPNTSFCFLDIRSPGLGDTAMYLCATSRQGSGNTIYFGEGSWLTVV.

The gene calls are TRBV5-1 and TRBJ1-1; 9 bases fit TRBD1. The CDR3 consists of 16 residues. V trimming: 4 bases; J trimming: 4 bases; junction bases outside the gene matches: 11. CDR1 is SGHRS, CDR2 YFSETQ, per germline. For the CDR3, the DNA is TGCGCCAGCAGCCTAGGGACAGGGAGGTCGGTCACTGAAGCTTTCTTT. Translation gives CASSLGTGRSVTEAFF. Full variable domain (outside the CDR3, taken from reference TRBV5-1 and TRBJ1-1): KAGVTQTPRYLIKTRGQQVTLSCSPISGHRSVSWYQQTPGQGLQFLFEYFSETQRNKGNFPGRFSGRQFSNSRSEMNVSTLELGDSALYLCASSLGTGRSVTEAFFGQGTRLTVV.

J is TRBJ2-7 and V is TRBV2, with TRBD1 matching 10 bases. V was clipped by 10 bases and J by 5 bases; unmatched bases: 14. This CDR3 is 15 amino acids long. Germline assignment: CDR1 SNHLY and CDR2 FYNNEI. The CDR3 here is CATLLPGQGRHEQYF. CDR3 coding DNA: TGTGCCACCCTCCTCCCGGGACAGGGGAGACACGAGCAGTACTTC.

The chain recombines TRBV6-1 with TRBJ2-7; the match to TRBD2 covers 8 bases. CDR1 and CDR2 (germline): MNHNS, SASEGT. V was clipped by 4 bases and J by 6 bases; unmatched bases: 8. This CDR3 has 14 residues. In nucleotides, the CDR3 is TGTGCCAGCAGTGGACTTCCGGGAGGGAGCGAGCAGTACTTC. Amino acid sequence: CASSGLPGGSEQYF.

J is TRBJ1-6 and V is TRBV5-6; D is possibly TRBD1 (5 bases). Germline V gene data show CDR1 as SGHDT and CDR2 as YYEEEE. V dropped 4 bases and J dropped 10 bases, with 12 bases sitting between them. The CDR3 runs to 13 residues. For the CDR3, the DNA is TGTGCCAGCAGCACCTCAGGGCACTCACCCCTCCACTTT. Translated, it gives CASSTSGHSPLHF. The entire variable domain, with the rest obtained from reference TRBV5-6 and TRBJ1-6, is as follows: DAGVTQSPTHLIKTRGQQVTLRCSPKSGHDTVSWYQQALGQGPQFIFQYYEEEERQRGNFPDRFSGHQFPNYSSELNVNALLLGDSALYLCASSTSGHSPLHFGNGTRLTVT.

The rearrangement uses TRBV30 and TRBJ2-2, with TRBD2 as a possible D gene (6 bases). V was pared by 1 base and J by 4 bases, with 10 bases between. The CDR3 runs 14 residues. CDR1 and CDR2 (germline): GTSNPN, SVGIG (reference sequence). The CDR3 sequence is CAWSEEGITGELFF. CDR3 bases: TGTGCCTGGAGTGAGGAGGGTATCACCGGGGAGCTGTTTTTT.